Following are 18 T cell receptor beta chains from one sample sequenced in a study of T-cell memory formation after mild COVID-19. One entry per CDR3 protein results from TCRdb running MiXCR on the 5' RACE reads. The sample lists a few hundred thousand distinct CDR3 sequences; more than 15% were seen once. The sequencing sample was made of PBMCs or a T cell subset sorted from them (not recorded which). Source of these receptors: a young man who had mild COVID-19 (a few samples of this study predate the infection). Cell type and time point are not known.

The chain links TRBV20-1 to TRBJ2-7; 10 nucleotides match TRBD1. V lost 1 base to trimming and J lost 6 bases; unmatched junction nucleotides: 12. CDR1 DFQATT and CDR2 SNEGSKA come from the germline V gene (reference sequence). The CDR3 consists of 16 residues. The CDR3 region has the DNA TGCAGTGCTAGAGCCCAGGCCGGGACAGGGGCAGCCGAGCAGTACTTC. Its translation is CSARAQAGTGAAEQYF.

The chain carries TRBV19 and TRBJ1-5; D possibly corresponds to TRBD1 (5 bases). Germline V gene data show CDR1 as LNHDA and CDR2 as SQIVND (reference sequence). The CDR3 totals 12 residues. The V and J ends lost 8 bases and 7 bases respectively, with 12 bases between them. CDR3 region: CASRSRGQPQHF. CDR3 DNA: TGTGCCAGTCGGTCTAGGGGCCAGCCCCAGCATTTT.

J is TRBJ2-1 and V is TRBV12-3 or TRBV12-4; D may be TRBD1 or TRBD2 (5 bases each). Trimming shortened V by 7 bases and J by 8 bases, and 12 bases separated the two germline ends. This CDR3 is built from 12 residues. In nucleotides, the CDR3 is TGTGCCAGCAAGCGACGGGGCTATGAGCAGTTCTTC. Protein product: CASKRRGYEQFF.

A few counts support this clonotype. The J gene is TRBJ2-1, the V gene TRBV5-1; D unclear. The CDR3 runs to 11 residues. V was clipped by 6 bases and J by 8 bases, with 9 bases between them. Germline-derived CDR1 and CDR2 are SGHRS and YFSETQ. CDR3 region: CASKAQDEQFF. CDR3 DNA sequence: TGCGCCAGCAAGGCGCAAGATGAGCAGTTCTTC.

The V and J genes are TRBV7-3 and TRBJ2-1; either TRBD1 or TRBD2 may fit D (5 bases each). Germline V lookup: CDR1 SGHTA, CDR2 FQGTGA. This CDR3 has 19 residues. With 2 bases removed from V and 2 bases from J, the gap between germline ends came to 22 bases. The CDR3 loop reads CASSLLSGPGTAPYNEQFF. As DNA, the CDR3 is TGTGCCAGCAGCTTATTGTCGGGCCCGGGGACGGCCCCCTACAATGAGCAGTTCTTC.

This rearrangement joins TRBV6-2 or TRBV6-3 to TRBJ1-5; no firm D call. V was cut by 3 bases and J by 5 bases, with 8 bases left in between. Germline CDR1 is MNHEY and CDR2 is SVGEGT. The CDR3 length is 13 residues. The CDR3 DNA is TGTGCCAGCAGTTATACAGACCATCAGCCCCAGCATTTT. It translates to CASSYTDHQPQHF.

The rearrangement uses TRBV20-1 and TRBJ2-3; 11 nucleotides align to TRBD1. Germline lookup yields CDR1 DFQATT and CDR2 SNEGSKA (reference sequence). The ends lost 6 bases at V and 0 bases at J; junction bases unmatched: 11. The CDR3 has 17 residues. CDR3 protein: CSAPGQGVNASTDTQYF. The CDR3 coding sequence is TGCAGTGCGCCGGGACAGGGGGTGAACGCTAGCACAGATACGCAGTATTTT.

This chain connects TRBV7-9 to TRBJ2-5; D is perhaps TRBD1 (5 bases). V dropped 1 base and J dropped 4 bases, with 16 bases sitting between them. CDR3 length equals 16 residues. CDR1 and CDR2 (germline): SEHNR, FQNEAQ (reference sequence). CDR3 protein: CASSLDSTGYRETQYF. The CDR3 nucleotides read TGTGCCAGCAGCTTAGACTCTACAGGTTACCGAGAGACCCAGTACTTC.

This clonotype was seen a few times. The gene calls are TRBV6-2 or TRBV6-3 and TRBJ2-3; tentative D call: TRBD1 (6 bases). The CDR3 length is 15 residues. V was pared by 6 bases and J by 6 bases, with 19 bases between. Germline V gene sequence: CDR1 MNHEY, CDR2 SVGEGT. The CDR3 DNA reads as TGTGCCAGCAGGCCTGACAGGACGATTGTGGATACGCAGTATTTT. This gives the protein CASRPDRTIVDTQYF.

V and J are TRBV6-2 or TRBV6-3 and TRBJ1-1; possible D gene TRBD1, 5 bases. V lost 6 bases and J lost 4, with 12 bases in between. This CDR3 comprises 13 residues. The germline V gene has CDR1 MNHEY and CDR2 SVGEGT. CDR3 nucleotide sequence: TGTGCCAGCAGCGGGGCCGGGGCCACTGAAGCTTTCTTT. Its protein product is CASSGAGATEAFF.

To note about this clonotype: A much more abundant neighbour one base away suggests this may be a read error. This rearrangement joins TRBV7-2 to TRBJ2-3; 7 bases line up with TRBD2. CDR3 length: 14 residues. Germline V gives CDR1 SGHTA, CDR2 FQGNSA. Trimming took 7 bases from V and 7 from J; bases not matched to a gene: 11. DNA for the CDR3: TGTGCCAGCACCTCGGGACCGGGGGGAAATACGCAGTATTTT. This gives the protein CASTSGPGGNTQYF. Full variable domain (missing parts from reference TRBV7-2 and TRBJ2-3): GAGVSQSPSNKVTEKGKDVELRCDPISGHTALYWYRQSLGQGLEFLIYFQGNSAPDKSGLPSDRFSAERTGGSVSTLTIQRTQQEDSAVYLCASTSGPGGNTQYFGPGTRLTVL.

CDR3 sequence reads: CASSKRGAGYNEQFF. The CDR3 DNA reads TGTGCCAGCAGCAAACGGGGGGCCGGCTACAATGAGCAGTTCTTC. This rearrangement joins TRBV7-2 to TRBJ2-1; possible D gene TRBD2, 7 bases. The V end lost 5 bases, the J end lost 3 bases, and 14 bases lay between the germline ends. Looked up from germline, CDR1 is SGHTA and CDR2 is FQGNSA. The CDR3 totals 15 residues.

This clonotype was recorded only once. V usage is TRBV12-3 or TRBV12-4 and J usage is TRBJ1-5; no reliable D call. Trimming stripped 7 bases from V and 7 bases from J, with 14 bases between. The CDR3 covers 13 residues. Written as DNA, the CDR3 is TGTGCCAGCAATGAGGATCCTGGGCAGCCCCAGCATTTT. Amino acids: CASNEDPGQPQHF.

This clonotype showed up just a few times. The rearrangement joins TRBV28 to TRBJ2-7; a possible D gene is TRBD2 (7 bases). Germline CDR1 is MDHEN and CDR2 is SYDVKM. V lost 4 bases and J lost 2, with 9 bases in between. The CDR3 is 13 residues long. The CDR3 region has the DNA TGTGCCAGCAGTTGGGGGGGCCCCTACGAGCAGTACGTC. It specifies CASSWGGPYEQYV.

This clonotype was found many times. The V gene is TRBV4-1, the J gene TRBJ1-4; D uncertain. Trimming took 4 bases from V and 12 from J, leaving 18 bases between them. From germline, CDR1 is MGHRA and CDR2 YSYEKL. The CDR3 is 14 residues long. CDR3 region: CASSPVDGEWELFF. The CDR3 nucleotides are TGCGCCAGCAGCCCCGTGGACGGCGAATGGGAACTGTTTTTT.

This clonotype occurred a few times. Here the CDR3 reads CASSLGEPYQETQYF. The CDR3 bases are TGCGCCAGCAGCCTGGGGGAGCCGTACCAAGAGACCCAGTACTTC. The chain carries TRBV5-1 and TRBJ2-5; D might be TRBD1 or TRBD2, each matching 5 bases. The germline V gene has CDR1 SGHRS and CDR2 YFSETQ. Deletions cut 4 bases from V and 0 bases from J, with 13 bases between. The CDR3 sequence is 15 residues long.

The chain carries TRBV28 and TRBJ2-3; D may be TRBD2 (5 bases). CDR1 is MDHEN, CDR2 SYDVKM, per germline. Between the trimmed V and J ends, which lost 4 bases and 4 bases, there was a span of 15 bases. This CDR3 is 15 amino acids long. CDR3 bases: TGTGCCAGCAGTTCAAGGGAGCTCGCGGCAGATACGCAGTATTTT. It translates to CASSSRELAADTQYF.

This chain connects TRBV20-1 to TRBJ1-5, with 7 bases that match TRBD1. CDR1 and CDR2 from the germline V gene are DFQATT and SNEGSKA (reference sequence). The CDR3 sequence is 16 residues long. V was clipped by 1 base and J by 2 bases; unmatched bases: 8. The CDR3, as DNA: TGCAGTGCTAGAGGCGAACAGGGGATACGCAATCAGCCCCAGCATTTT. As protein: CSARGEQGIRNQPQHF.